The clone carrying this T cell receptor beta chain has a count of ten or more. CDR3 length: 13 amino acids. CDR1 and CDR2 from the germline V gene are SQVTM and ANQGSEA. Trimming cost V 4 bases and J 4 bases, with 13 bases left between them. TCRdb reanalysed the 5' RACE reads using MiXCR and keeps one entry per CDR3 protein. The top ten hold about 8.3% of the sample, which has tens of thousands of distinct CDR3 sequences, about 13% seen once. These data originate in a study of early T cells in non-severe SARS-CoV-2 infection. Sequencing used whole blood. This clonotype originated in an adult who was a healthcare worker with PCR-confirmed SARS-CoV-2 infection or an uninfected control (not recorded which). V usage is TRBV29-1 and J usage is TRBJ2-5; D is uncertain. CDR3 region: CSVGRKQRETQYF. The CDR3 coding sequence is TGCAGCGTTGGGAGAAAACAGAGAGAGACCCAGTACTTC.